The subject of this entry is one TCR beta chain. This clonotype was seen a few times. No cognate antigen has been identified for it. No per-base quality is available; no much larger clone lies one base away. Systemically healthy Caucasian individuals from Russia, approximately 39 in total and aged roughly 6 to 100 years, were included as donors. Each donor gave around 9.8 milliliters of peripheral blood, collected into EDTA-treated Vacutainer tubes. Ficoll-Paque density-gradient centrifugation was used to isolate PBMCs, with at least 7 million per sample. Total RNA, at least 5.5 micrograms per sample, was extracted from PBMCs with Trizol reagent. The percentages of naive CD45RAhigh/CD27high T cells were determined by flow cytometry on a PBMC aliquot from every donor. Taken from the germline V gene (reference sequence), the CDR1 and CDR2 loops are DFQATT and SNEGSKA. V and J lose 3 bases and 7 bases, and a span of 12 bases separates them. The CDR3 contains 12 residues, cysteine and phenylalanine counted. The CDR3 DNA has 36 bases and is translated from base 1.

The sample is drawn from a study of blood T cells in healthy people across ages (dated by TCRdb to 2015 to 2017). For the wider study: Template switching captured roughly one uniquely barcoded TCR beta cDNA molecule per two T cells in model experiments. Donors of different ages were randomly distributed across sequencing lanes to avoid experimental bias. To track age-related changes in TCR beta repertoire diversity, the study relied on deep sequencing normalized with unique cDNA molecular identifiers. The donors were divided into four age groups: young (average 16 years), middle-aged (roughly 40), aged (about 56) and long-lived (nearly 85). Two additional independent replicas of 1 million unique cDNA reads from the same blood draw were analyzed for two donors (one aged 18 to 30 and one aged 80 or older).

Receptor libraries were prepared by 5' RACE. The instrument was an Illumina HiSeq 2500. A second PCR of about 6 to 11 cycles was run with a J-beta primer mix and a sample-barcoded 5' primer. A unique molecular identifier was introduced onto each TCR beta cDNA molecule by a template-switch 5' adaptor carrying 12 random nucleotides. At least 2.5 million CDR3-containing paired-end reads were obtained from each sample. The Mint cDNA synthesis kit, primed by a TRBC-specific oligonucleotide, was used to synthesize first-strand cDNA from all RNA. Following uracil-DNA glycosylase treatment, a first 18-cycle PCR with universal primers M1SS and BC2_uni_R was performed on all cDNA. As for the authors' bioinformatics: For normalization, 1 million high-quality reads were randomly selected from each sample, with every read carrying a distinct molecular identifier. Instead of being binned into consensus sequences, reads with shared molecular identifiers were discarded. CDR3 identification, clonotype clustering and error correction used MiTCR with a Q25 quality threshold and the strictest error-elimination algorithm. A nonparametric unseen species model with Euler transformation was used to estimate lower-bound total TCR beta diversity. TCRdb reprocessing: public reads trimmed at Q25 with fastp, clones called with MiXCR, in-frame beta chains kept. For every CDR3 protein sequence, its rows merge into one entry that carries the most common genes and DNA. The V and J calls shown here were made by TCRdb, not taken from the authors' results. A total of about 640,000 distinct CDR3 sequences appear in this sample, approximately 59% of them only once. The ten largest clonotypes hold over 30% of the sample.

Paper-wide results and their limitations: Compared with the aged group, the long-lived group had more naive CD4+ T cells, fewer expanded clones and increased TCR diversity, suggesting age selection. The percentage of naive T cells measured by flow cytometry correlated strongly with observed TCR beta diversity. The CMV infection status of donors was not known, potentially confounding age-related changes in expanded clonotypes. Total diversity estimates from one million sequenced T cells were considered lower bounds and underestimates. Since profiling was done on bulk unsorted PBMCs, naive and antigen-experienced compartments could not be conclusively compared. As age increased, observed TCR beta diversity per million T cells dropped in a roughly linear way, and a significant reduction was already evident by age 40.

Material for sequencing was blood. This clonotype was sampled from a man aged 55 to 70 in good health. In this chain, TRBV20-1 is recombined with TRBJ2-5; matching of 5 bases hints at TRBD1 as the D gene. The DNA sequence is as follows: TGCAGTGCTAGGGGCAGGGATGCGACCCAGTACTTC. It translates to CSARGRDATQYF.